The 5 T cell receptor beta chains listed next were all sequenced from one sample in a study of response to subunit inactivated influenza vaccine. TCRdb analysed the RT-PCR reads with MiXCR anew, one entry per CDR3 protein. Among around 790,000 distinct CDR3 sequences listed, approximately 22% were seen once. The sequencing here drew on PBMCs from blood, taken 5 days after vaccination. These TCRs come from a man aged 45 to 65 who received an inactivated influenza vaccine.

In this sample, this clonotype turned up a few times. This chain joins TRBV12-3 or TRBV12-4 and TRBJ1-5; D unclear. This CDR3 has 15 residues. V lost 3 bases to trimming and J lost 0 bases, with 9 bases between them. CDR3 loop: CASSFSVYSNQPQHF. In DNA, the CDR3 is TGTGCCAGCAGTTTCTCAGTTTATAGCAATCAGCCCCAGCATTTT.

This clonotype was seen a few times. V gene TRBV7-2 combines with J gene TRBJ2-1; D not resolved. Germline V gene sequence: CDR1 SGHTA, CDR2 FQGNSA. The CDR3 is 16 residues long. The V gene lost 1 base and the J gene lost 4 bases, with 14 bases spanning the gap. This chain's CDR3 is CASSLGAGRWYNEQFF. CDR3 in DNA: TGTGCCAGCAGCTTAGGAGCAGGACGTTGGTACAATGAGCAGTTCTTC.

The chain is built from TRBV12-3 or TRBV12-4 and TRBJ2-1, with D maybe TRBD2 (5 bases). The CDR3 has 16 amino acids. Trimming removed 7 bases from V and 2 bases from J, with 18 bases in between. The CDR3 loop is CASTLTGTKPYNEQFF. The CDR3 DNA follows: TGTGCCAGCACCCTAACGGGAACTAAGCCCTACAATGAGCAGTTCTTC.

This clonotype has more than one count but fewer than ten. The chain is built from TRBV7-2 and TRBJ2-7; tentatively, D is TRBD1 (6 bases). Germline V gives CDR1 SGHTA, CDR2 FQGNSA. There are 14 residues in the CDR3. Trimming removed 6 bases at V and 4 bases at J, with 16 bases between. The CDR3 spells CASRRQATGYEQYF. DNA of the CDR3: TGTGCCAGCAGAAGACAGGCGACGGGGTACGAGCAGTACTTC.

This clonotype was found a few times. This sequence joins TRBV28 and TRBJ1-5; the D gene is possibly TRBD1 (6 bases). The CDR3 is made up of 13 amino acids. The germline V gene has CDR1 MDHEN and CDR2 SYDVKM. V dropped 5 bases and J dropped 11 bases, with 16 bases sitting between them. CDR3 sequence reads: CASSIQGLGTQHF. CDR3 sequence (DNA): TGTGCCAGCAGTATACAGGGTTTGGGGACCCAGCATTTT. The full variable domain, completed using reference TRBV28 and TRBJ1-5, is DVKVTQSSRYLVKRTGEKVFLECVQDMDHENMFWYRQDPGLGLRLIYFSYDVKMKEKGDIPEGYSVSREKKERFSLILESASTNQTSMYLCASSIQGLGTQHFGDGTRLSIL.